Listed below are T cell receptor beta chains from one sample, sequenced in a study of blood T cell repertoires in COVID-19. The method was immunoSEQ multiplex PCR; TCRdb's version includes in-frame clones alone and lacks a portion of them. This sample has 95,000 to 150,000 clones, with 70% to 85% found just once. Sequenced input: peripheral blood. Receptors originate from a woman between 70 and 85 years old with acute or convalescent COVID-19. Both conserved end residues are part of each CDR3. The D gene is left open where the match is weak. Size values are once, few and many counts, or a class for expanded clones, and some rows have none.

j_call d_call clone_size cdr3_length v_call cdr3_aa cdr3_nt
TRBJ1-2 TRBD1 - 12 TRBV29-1 CSVQGGGYGYTF TGCAGCGTCCAGGGGGGTGGCTATGGCTACACCTTC
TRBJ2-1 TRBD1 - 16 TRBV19 CASRSAGQGGSDEQFF TGTGCCAGTAGGAGCGCGGGACAGGGTGGGTCGGATGAGCAGTTCTTC
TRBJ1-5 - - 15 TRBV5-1 CASRLGGNSNQPQHF TGCGCCAGCAGATTAGGCGGAAATAGCAATCAGCCCCAGCATTTT
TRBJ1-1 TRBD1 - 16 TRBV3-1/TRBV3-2 CASSRPTGPLNTEAFF TGTGCCAGCAGCCGCCCGACAGGGCCCTTGAACACTGAAGCTTTCTTT
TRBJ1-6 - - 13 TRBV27 CASSLHRASPLHF TGTGCCAGCAGTCTCCACAGGGCTTCACCCCTCCACTTT
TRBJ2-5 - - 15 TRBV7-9 CASSQMGGARETQYF TGTGCCAGCAGCCAGATGGGGGGGGCCCGAGAGACCCAGTACTTC
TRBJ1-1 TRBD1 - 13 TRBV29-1 CSDRQGGYTEAFF TGCAGCGATCGACAGGGCGGCTACACTGAAGCTTTCTTT
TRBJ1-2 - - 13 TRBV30 CAWSLMAGNGYTF TGTGCCTGGAGCCTGATGGCAGGGAATGGCTACACCTTC
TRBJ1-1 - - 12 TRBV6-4 CASSDDSRRAFF TGTGCCAGCAGTGACGACTCCCGGCGAGCTTTCTTT
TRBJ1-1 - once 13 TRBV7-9 CASSLDMNTEAFF TGTGCCAGCAGCTTAGACATGAACACTGAAGCTTTCTTT
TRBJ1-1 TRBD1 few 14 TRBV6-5 CASSHRQGHTEAFF TGTGCCAGCAGTCATCGACAGGGTCACACTGAAGCTTTCTTT
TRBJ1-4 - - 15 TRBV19 CASSIGGLANEKLFF TGTGCCAGTAGTATTGGAGGGTTGGCTAATGAAAAACTGTTTTTT
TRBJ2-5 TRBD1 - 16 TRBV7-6 CASIQTGTGVPETQYF TGTGCCAGCATCCAAACCGGGACAGGGGTTCCGGAGACCCAGTACTTC
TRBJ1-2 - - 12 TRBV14 CASSQSGVGYTF TGTGCCAGCAGCCAATCGGGGGTTGGCTACACCTTC
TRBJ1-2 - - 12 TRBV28 CASSFTRYGYTF TGTGCCAGCAGTTTTACGAGGTATGGCTACACCTTC
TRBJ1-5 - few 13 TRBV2 CASRASRNQPQHF TGTGCCAGCAGGGCCTCGAGGAATCAGCCCCAGCATTTT
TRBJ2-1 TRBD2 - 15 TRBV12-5 CASAVAGGRYNEQFF TGTGCTAGTGCTGTAGCGGGGGGGCGATACAATGAGCAGTTCTTC
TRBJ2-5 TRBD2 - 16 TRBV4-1 CASSPRTSGVRETQYF TGCGCCAGCAGCCCGAGGACTAGCGGGGTGCGAGAGACCCAGTACTTC
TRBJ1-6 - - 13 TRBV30 CAWSAYPSSPLHF TGTGCCTGGAGTGCTTATCCGAGTTCACCCCTCCACTTT
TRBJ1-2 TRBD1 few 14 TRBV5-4 CASSLGQGAGGYTF TGTGCCAGCAGCTTGGGCCAGGGGGCTGGTGGCTACACCTTC
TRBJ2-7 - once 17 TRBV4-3 CASSQGMGGLTTYEQYF TGCGCCAGCAGCCAAGGGATGGGGGGGCTAACTACCTACGAGCAGTACTTC
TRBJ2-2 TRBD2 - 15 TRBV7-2 CASSKRGANTGELFF TGTGCCAGCAGTAAGCGGGGAGCGAACACCGGGGAGCTGTTTTTT
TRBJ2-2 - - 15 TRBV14 CASSQGSGNTGELFF TGTGCCAGCAGCCAAGGATCAGGGAACACCGGGGAGCTGTTTTTT
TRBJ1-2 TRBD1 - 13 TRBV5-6 CASSLGTAYGYTF TGTGCCAGCAGCTTAGGGACAGCCTATGGCTACACCTTC
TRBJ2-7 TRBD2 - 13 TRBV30 CAWSVGTIYEQYF TGTGCCTGGAGTGTAGGGACTATCTACGAGCAGTACTTC
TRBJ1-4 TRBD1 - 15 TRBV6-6 CASKLDRVLNEKLFF TGTGCCAGCAAACTCGACAGGGTACTTAATGAAAAACTGTTTTTT
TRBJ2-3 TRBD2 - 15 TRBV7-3 CASSKGLAGSDTQYF TGTGCCAGCAGCAAGGGACTAGCAGGTTCGGATACGCAGTATTTT
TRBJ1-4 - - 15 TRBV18 CASSRGPVTNEKLFF TGTGCCAGCTCACGGGGCCCGGTTACTAATGAAAAACTGTTTTTT
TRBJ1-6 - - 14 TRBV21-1 CASAKSSYNSPLHF TGTGCCAGCGCGAAGAGCTCCTATAATTCACCCCTCCACTTT
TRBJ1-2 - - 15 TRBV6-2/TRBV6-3 CASSLGGGPYYGYTF TGTGCCAGCAGTTTAGGGGGGGGGCCTTACTATGGCTACACCTTC
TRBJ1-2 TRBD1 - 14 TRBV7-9 CASSLTGLGYGYTF TGTGCCAGCAGCTTGACAGGGTTGGGCTATGGCTACACCTTC
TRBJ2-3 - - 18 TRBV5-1 CASSLGRAGQASMDTQYF TGCGCCAGCAGCCTAGGCCGTGCAGGGCAAGCTTCGATGGATACGCAGTATTTT
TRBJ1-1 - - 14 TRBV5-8 CASSLDRGNTEAFF TGTGCCAGCAGCTTGGATCGGGGTAACACTGAAGCTTTCTTT
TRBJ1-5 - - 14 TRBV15 CATSRDSVGQPQHF TGTGCCACCAGCAGAGATTCAGTCGGGCAGCCCCAGCATTTT
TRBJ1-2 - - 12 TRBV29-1 CSVEGGTYGYTF TGCAGCGTTGAAGGGGGGACTTATGGCTACACCTTC
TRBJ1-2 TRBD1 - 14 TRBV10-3 CAISQTGGNYGYTF TGTGCCATCAGTCAGACAGGGGGGAACTATGGCTACACCTTC
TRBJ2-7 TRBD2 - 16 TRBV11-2 CASSPISRGGSYEQYF TGTGCCAGCAGCCCAATCTCGCGGGGGGGCTCCTACGAGCAGTACTTC
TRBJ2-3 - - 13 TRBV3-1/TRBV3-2 CASSQDTEFAQYF TGTGCCAGCAGCCAAGATACGGAGTTCGCGCAGTATTTT
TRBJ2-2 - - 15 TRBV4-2 CASSQPYANTGELFF TGTGCCAGCAGCCAACCCTACGCGAACACCGGGGAGCTGTTTTTT
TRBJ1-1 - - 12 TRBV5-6 CASSWTEGGAFF TGTGCCAGCAGCTGGACGGAAGGGGGAGCTTTCTTT
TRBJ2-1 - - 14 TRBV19 CASSPGLSYNEQFF TGTGCCAGTAGCCCAGGACTGTCCTACAATGAGCAGTTCTTC
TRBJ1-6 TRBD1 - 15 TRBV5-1 CASSSGQGGGSPLHF TGCGCCAGCAGCTCCGGACAGGGCGGAGGTTCACCCCTCCACTTT
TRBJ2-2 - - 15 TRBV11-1 CASSPKGGGAGELFF TGTGCCAGCAGCCCCAAGGGAGGTGGGGCCGGGGAGCTGTTTTTT
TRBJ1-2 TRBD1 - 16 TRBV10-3 CAISGHRDRGVTGYTF TGTGCCATCAGTGGCCACCGGGACAGGGGGGTCACTGGCTACACCTTC
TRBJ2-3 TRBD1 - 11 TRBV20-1 CSEQGTDTQYF TGCAGTGAACAGGGGACAGATACGCAGTATTTT
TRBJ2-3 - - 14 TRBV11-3 CASSPGGPTDTQYF TGTGCCAGCAGCCCCGGGGGGCCCACAGATACGCAGTATTTT
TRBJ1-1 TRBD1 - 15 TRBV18 CASSPPRGRNTEAFF TGTGCCAGCTCACCCCCTAGGGGGCGGAACACTGAAGCTTTCTTT
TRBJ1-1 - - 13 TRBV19 CASSMAGVTEAFF TGTGCCAGTAGTATGGCCGGGGTCACTGAAGCTTTCTTT
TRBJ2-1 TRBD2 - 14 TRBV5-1 CASSEFSGGNEQFF TGCGCCAGCAGCGAGTTTAGCGGGGGAAATGAGCAGTTCTTC
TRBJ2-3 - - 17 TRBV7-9 CASSPPMTKTSTDTQYF TGTGCCAGCAGCCCCCCCATGACTAAAACTAGCACAGATACGCAGTATTTT
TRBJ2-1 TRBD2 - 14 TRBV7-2 CASIRGGLYNEQFF TGTGCCAGCATCCGGGGGGGCCTTTACAATGAGCAGTTCTTC
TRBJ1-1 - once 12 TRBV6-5 CASSPGGNEAFF TGTGCCAGCAGTCCCGGGGGAAATGAAGCTTTCTTT
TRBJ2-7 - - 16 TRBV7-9 CASSLGANLNSYEQYF TGTGCCAGCAGCTTAGGAGCAAACCTAAACTCCTACGAGCAGTACTTC
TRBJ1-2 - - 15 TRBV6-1 CASSTGQTLSNGYTF TGTGCCAGCAGTACCGGACAGACCCTCTCCAATGGCTACACCTTC
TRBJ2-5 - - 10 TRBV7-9 CAIEEETQYF TGTGCCATCGAGGAAGAGACCCAGTACTTC
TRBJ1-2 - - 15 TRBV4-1 CASSQDGGAVYGYTF TGCGCCAGCAGCCAAGACGGGGGAGCGGTTTATGGCTACACCTTC
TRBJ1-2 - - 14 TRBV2 CASSEALPGIGYTF TGTGCCAGCAGTGAAGCTCTCCCGGGAATTGGCTACACCTTC